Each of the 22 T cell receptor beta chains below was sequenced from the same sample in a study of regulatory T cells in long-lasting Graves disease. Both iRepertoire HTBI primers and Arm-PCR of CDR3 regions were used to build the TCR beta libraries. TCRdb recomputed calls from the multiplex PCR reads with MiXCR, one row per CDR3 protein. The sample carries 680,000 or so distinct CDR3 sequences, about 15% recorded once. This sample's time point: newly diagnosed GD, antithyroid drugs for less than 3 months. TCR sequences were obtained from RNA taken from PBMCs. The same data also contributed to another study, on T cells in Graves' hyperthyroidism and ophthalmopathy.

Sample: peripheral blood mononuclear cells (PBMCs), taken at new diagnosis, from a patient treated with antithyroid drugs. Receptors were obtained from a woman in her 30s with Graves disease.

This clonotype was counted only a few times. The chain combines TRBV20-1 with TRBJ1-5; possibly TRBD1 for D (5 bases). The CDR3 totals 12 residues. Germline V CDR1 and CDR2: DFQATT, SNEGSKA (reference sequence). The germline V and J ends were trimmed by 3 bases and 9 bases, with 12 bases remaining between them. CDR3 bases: TGCAGTGCTAGTGTCACCGGGGGGCCCCAGCATTTT. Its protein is CSASVTGGPQHF.

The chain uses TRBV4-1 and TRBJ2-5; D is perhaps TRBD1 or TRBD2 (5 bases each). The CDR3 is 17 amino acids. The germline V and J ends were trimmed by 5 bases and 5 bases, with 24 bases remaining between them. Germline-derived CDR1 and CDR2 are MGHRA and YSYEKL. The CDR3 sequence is CASSTRSFRDLGETQYF. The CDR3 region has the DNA TGCGCCAGCAGCACGCGTTCCTTCCGGGACCTGGGGGAGACCCAGTACTTC.

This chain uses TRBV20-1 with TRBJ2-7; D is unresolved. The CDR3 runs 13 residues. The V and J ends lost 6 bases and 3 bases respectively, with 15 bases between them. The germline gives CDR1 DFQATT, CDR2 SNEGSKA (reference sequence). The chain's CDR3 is CSAPGRDRYEQYF. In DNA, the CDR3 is TGCAGTGCCCCGGGCCGCGACCGCTACGAGCAGTACTTC.

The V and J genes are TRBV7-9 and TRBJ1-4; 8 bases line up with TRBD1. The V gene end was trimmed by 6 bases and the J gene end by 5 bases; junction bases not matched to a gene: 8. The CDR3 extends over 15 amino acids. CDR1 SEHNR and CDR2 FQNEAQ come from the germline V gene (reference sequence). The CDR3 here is CASRTGTGPNEKLFF. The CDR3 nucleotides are TGTGCCAGCAGAACCGGGACAGGACCCAATGAAAAACTGTTTTTT.

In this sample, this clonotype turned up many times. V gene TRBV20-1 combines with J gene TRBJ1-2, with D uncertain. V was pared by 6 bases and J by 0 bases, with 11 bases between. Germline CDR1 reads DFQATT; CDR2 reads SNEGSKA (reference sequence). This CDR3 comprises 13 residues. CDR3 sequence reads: CSASGDANYGYTF. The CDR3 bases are TGCAGTGCCTCGGGAGACGCTAACTATGGCTACACCTTC.

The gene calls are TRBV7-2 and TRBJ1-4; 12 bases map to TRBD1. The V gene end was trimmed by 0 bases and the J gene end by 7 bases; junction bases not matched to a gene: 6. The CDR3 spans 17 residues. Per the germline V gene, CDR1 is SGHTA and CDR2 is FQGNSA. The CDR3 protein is CASSLALGQGASEKLFF. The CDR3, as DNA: TGTGCCAGCAGCTTAGCGCTGGGACAGGGGGCAAGTGAAAAACTGTTTTTT.

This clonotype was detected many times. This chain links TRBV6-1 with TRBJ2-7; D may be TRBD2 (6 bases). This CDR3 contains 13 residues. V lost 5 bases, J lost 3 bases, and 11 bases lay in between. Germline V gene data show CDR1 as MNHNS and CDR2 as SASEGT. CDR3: CASSRERYYEQYF. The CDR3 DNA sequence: TGTGCCAGCAGTCGGGAGCGCTACTACGAGCAGTACTTC.

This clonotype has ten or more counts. This CDR3 reads CASSSIGHSADTQYF. The DNA for the CDR3 is TGTGCCAGCAGCTCTATCGGACACTCTGCAGATACGCAGTATTTT. This chain uses TRBV7-8 with TRBJ2-3, with a possible D match to TRBD1 (5 bases). Germline CDR1 is SGHVS and CDR2 is FQNEAQ. The CDR3 spans 15 residues. The V and J ends lost 4 bases and 4 bases respectively, with 15 bases between them.

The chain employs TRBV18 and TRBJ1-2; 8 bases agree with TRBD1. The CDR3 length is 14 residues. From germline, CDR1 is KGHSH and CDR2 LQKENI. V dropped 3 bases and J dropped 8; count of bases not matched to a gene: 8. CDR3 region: CASSPSRQGRGYTF. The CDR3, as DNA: TGTGCCAGCTCACCTTCGAGACAGGGGAGAGGCTACACCTTC. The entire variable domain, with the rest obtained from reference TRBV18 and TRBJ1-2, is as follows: NAGVMQNPRHLVRRRGQEARLRCSPMKGHSHVYWYRQLPEEGLKFMVYLQKENIIDESGMPKERFSAEFPKEGPSILRIQQVVRGDSAAYFCASSPSRQGRGYTFGSGTRLTVV.

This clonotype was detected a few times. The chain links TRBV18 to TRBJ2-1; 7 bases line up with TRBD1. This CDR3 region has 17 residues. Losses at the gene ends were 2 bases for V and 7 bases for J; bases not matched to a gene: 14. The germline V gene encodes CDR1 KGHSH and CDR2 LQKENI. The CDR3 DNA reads TGTGCCAGCTCACCAAGCTTCCCGAACAGGGGTGCGAATGAGCAGTTCTTC. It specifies CASSPSFPNRGANEQFF.

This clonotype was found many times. In DNA form, the CDR3 reads TGTGCCAGCAGTTACTCCCGGGACCGGTATGGCTACACCTTC. The encoded protein is CASSYSRDRYGYTF. The chain has TRBV6-2 or TRBV6-3 and TRBJ1-2, with D perhaps matching TRBD1 (5 bases). The V end lost 0 bases, the J end lost 5 bases, and 10 bases lay between the germline ends. Germline CDR1 reads MNHEY; CDR2 reads SVGEGT. CDR3 length: 14 residues.

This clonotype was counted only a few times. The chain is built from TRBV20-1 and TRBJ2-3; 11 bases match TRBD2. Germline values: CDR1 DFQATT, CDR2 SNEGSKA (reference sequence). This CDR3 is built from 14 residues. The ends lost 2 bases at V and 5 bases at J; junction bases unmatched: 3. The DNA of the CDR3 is TGCAGTGCTAGAACTAGCGGGAGAGGAGATACGCAGTATTTT. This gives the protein CSARTSGRGDTQYF.

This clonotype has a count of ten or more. CDR3 bases: TGTGCCAGCAGCCAAGGGGTAGGAGACTACACCTTC. This gives the protein CASSQGVGDYTF. The chain links TRBV3-1 to TRBJ1-2; no clear D. Trimming removed 1 base from V and 10 bases from J, with 10 bases in between. The CDR3 contains 12 residues. CDR1 and CDR2 from the germline V gene are LGHDT and YNNKEL (reference sequence).

In nucleotides, the CDR3 is TGTGCCACCAGTGATTCTTCGGGAACCGAAGCTTTCTTT. Its protein is CATSDSSGTEAFF. The chain joins TRBV24-1 to TRBJ1-1; D is uncertain. The length of the CDR3 is 13 residues. Germline V gene lookup returns CDR1 KGHDR and CDR2 SFDVKD. The ends were cut back, 2 bases at V and 8 bases at J, with 11 bases in the middle.

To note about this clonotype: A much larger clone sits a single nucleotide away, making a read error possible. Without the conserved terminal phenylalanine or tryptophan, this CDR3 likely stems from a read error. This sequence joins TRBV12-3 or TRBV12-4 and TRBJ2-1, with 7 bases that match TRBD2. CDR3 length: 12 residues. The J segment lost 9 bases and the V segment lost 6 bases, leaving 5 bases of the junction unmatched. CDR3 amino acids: CASRGTTGEQFI. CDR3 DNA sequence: TGTGCCAGCAGGGGGACTACCGGTGAGCAGTTCATC.

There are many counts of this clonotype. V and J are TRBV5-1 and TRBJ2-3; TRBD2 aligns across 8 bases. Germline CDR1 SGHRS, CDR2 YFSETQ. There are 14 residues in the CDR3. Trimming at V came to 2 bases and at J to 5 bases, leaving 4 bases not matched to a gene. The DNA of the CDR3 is TGCGCCAGCAGCTTCGCGGGAGGAGGAGATACGCAGTATTTT. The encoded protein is CASSFAGGGDTQYF.

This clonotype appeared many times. This CDR3 is CASRNAALNYGYTF. The CDR3 bases are TGTGCCAGCAGGAATGCCGCTCTGAACTATGGCTACACCTTC. The rearrangement joins TRBV2 to TRBJ1-2; D gene ambiguous. Germline V lookup: CDR1 SNHLY, CDR2 FYNNEI. The CDR3 spans 14 residues. V lost 6 bases and J lost 2, with 13 bases in between.

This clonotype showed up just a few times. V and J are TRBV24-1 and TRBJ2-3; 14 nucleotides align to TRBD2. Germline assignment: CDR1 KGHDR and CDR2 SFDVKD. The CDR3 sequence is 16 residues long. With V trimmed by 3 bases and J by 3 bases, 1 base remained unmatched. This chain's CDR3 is CATSDRTSGRTDTQYF. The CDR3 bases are TGTGCCACCAGTGATCGGACTAGCGGGAGGACAGATACGCAGTATTTT.

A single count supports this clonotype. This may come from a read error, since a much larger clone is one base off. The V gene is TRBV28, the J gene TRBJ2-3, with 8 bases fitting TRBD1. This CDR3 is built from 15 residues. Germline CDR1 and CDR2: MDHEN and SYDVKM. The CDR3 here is CVSSRTGFGTDTQYF. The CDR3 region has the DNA TGTGTCAGCAGCCGGACAGGGTTTGGCACAGATACGCAGTATTTT.

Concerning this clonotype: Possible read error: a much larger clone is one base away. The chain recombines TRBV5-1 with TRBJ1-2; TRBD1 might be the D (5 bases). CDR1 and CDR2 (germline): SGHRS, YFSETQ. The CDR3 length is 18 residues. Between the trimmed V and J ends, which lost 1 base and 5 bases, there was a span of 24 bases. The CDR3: CASSLRPIRQFFQYGYTF. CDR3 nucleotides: TGCGCCAGCAGCTTGAGGCCAATCAGACAGTTCTTTCAGTATGGCTACACCTTC.

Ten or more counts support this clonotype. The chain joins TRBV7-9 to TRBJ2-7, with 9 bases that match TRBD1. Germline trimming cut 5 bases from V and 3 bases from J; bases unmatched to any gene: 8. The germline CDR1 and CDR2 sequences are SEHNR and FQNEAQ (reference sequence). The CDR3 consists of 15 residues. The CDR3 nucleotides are TGTGCCAGCAGCCACCGCGGACAGGGGATCTACGAGCAGTACTTC. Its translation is CASSHRGQGIYEQYF.

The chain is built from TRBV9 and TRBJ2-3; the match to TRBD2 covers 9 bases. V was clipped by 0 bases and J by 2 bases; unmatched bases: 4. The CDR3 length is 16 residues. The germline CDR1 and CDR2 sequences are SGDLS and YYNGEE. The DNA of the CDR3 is TGTGCCAGCAGCGTAGGTACTAGCGGGTTCACAGATACGCAGTATTTT. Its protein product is CASSVGTSGFTDTQYF.